This is a list of T cell receptor beta chains from one sample in a study of CD8 T cells in Susac syndrome. TCRdb reprocessed the immunoSEQ multiplex PCR reads with MiXCR, giving one entry per CDR3 protein. Here the sample spans approximately 200,000 distinct CDR3 sequences, more than 85% being singletons. The specimen was CD4+ T cells from PBMCs. Receptor source: a human donor with multiple sclerosis. Both conserved end residues are trimmed from each CDR3. The order of the fields is V gene, J gene, D gene, CDR3 protein. A D gene is named only where the DNA matches it firmly.

TRBV5-4,TRBJ1-6,NA,ASSWELGPGSPLH
TRBV9,TRBJ2-1,NA,ASSALGRDEQF
TRBV29-1,TRBJ2-7,TRBD1,SVWDSFSYEQY
TRBV29-1,TRBJ2-1,TRBD1,SVEGDRFNEQF
TRBV5-6,TRBJ2-3,NA,ASSLDSGIRDTQY
TRBV29-1,TRBJ1-1,NA,STDRPEMNTEAF
TRBV20-1,TRBJ2-3,NA,SASRSDTQY
TRBV29-1,TRBJ2-1,TRBD1,SADWDRNAGEQF
TRBV5-4,TRBJ1-4,NA,ASSSWMTNEKLF
TRBV27,TRBJ1-2,TRBD1,ASSLFGDSYGYT
TRBV27,TRBJ2-5,TRBD1,ASAATGTGVPGETQY
TRBV20-1,TRBJ2-5,TRBD1,SAREQGKETQY
TRBV30,TRBJ2-2,TRBD2,AWSPGTSGAELF
TRBV29-1,TRBJ2-7,TRBD2,SVVGLAGDYEQY
TRBV9,TRBJ1-2,NA,ASSVLGRSGVGGYT
TRBV4-2,TRBJ2-3,NA,ASSQGTDTDTQY
TRBV20-1,TRBJ1-6,TRBD1,SANPTGDSNNSPLH
TRBV18,TRBJ1-2,NA,ASSPRAAPNYGYT
TRBV5-1,TRBJ2-7,NA,ASSSSGLHYEQY
TRBV24-1,TRBJ1-4,NA,ATRRWEKLF
TRBV20-1,TRBJ2-1,TRBD1,SASPTGDFFEQF
TRBV24-1,TRBJ2-1,TRBD2,ATSDPRDPGLGQF
TRBV2,TRBJ1-2,NA,ASSEKGTAGYT
TRBV20-1,TRBJ2-3,TRBD2,SARDRGFSGGDTQY
TRBV20-1,TRBJ2-1,NA,SASETGNFLEQF
TRBV30,TRBJ2-5,NA,AWGAPPLGETQY
TRBV7-3,TRBJ2-1,TRBD2,ASSLWRGGHNEQF
TRBV7-2,TRBJ1-3,NA,ASSRETGNTIY
TRBV20-1,TRBJ1-6,NA,SARDWVGSPLH
TRBV6-1,TRBJ1-1,NA,ASGAVVGLRDTEAF
TRBV12-3/TRBV12-4,TRBJ1-2,NA,ASTPGHTYGYT
TRBV7-2,TRBJ2-7,TRBD1,ASSPRTGPSYEQY
TRBV20-1,TRBJ2-3,NA,SALDGGAITDTQY
TRBV20-1,TRBJ2-5,NA,SATEGIKETQY
TRBV20-1,TRBJ1-6,TRBD1,SARQGPNSPLH
TRBV3-1,TRBJ2-7,NA,ASRNTGLGSYEQY
TRBV7-8,TRBJ1-4,NA,ASSSRKGWEKLF
TRBV12-3/TRBV12-4,TRBJ1-2,NA,ASSLQSTNYGYT
TRBV28,TRBJ2-7,NA,ASAGQTYEQY
TRBV5-1,TRBJ1-1,NA,ASSSYRVDNTEAF
TRBV9,TRBJ2-5,TRBD2,ASSVSGTRVETQY
TRBV6-5,TRBJ2-7,TRBD1,ASKWTGSTYEQY
TRBV2,TRBJ1-1,TRBD1,ASSETGGMNTEAF
TRBV5-1,TRBJ2-3,NA,ASSVRGEDTQY
TRBV5-1,TRBJ1-4,NA,ASSLFGGGEKLF
TRBV29-1,TRBJ1-5,TRBD1,SRRGQAEESNQPQH
TRBV7-9,TRBJ2-1,NA,ASRRSSYNEQF
TRBV18,TRBJ2-6,NA,ASSPLGGTGANVLT
TRBV12-3/TRBV12-4,TRBJ2-1,NA,ASSFGLVGNEQF
TRBV7-9,TRBJ2-7,NA,ASSAQGHYEQY
TRBV20-1,TRBJ2-7,NA,SARATLSYEQY
TRBV12-5,TRBJ1-5,NA,ASGLVDLHQPQH
TRBV20-1,TRBJ1-4,NA,SAEKNEKLF
TRBV5-6,TRBJ2-3,NA,ASSLPGGRDTQY
TRBV7-9,TRBJ2-2,NA,ASRGITGELF
TRBV29-1,TRBJ2-2,NA,SVSRGGELF
TRBV3-1,TRBJ1-4,TRBD1,ASSQGQGGLF
TRBV3-1,TRBJ2-2,TRBD2,ASSQPPGLVHTGELF